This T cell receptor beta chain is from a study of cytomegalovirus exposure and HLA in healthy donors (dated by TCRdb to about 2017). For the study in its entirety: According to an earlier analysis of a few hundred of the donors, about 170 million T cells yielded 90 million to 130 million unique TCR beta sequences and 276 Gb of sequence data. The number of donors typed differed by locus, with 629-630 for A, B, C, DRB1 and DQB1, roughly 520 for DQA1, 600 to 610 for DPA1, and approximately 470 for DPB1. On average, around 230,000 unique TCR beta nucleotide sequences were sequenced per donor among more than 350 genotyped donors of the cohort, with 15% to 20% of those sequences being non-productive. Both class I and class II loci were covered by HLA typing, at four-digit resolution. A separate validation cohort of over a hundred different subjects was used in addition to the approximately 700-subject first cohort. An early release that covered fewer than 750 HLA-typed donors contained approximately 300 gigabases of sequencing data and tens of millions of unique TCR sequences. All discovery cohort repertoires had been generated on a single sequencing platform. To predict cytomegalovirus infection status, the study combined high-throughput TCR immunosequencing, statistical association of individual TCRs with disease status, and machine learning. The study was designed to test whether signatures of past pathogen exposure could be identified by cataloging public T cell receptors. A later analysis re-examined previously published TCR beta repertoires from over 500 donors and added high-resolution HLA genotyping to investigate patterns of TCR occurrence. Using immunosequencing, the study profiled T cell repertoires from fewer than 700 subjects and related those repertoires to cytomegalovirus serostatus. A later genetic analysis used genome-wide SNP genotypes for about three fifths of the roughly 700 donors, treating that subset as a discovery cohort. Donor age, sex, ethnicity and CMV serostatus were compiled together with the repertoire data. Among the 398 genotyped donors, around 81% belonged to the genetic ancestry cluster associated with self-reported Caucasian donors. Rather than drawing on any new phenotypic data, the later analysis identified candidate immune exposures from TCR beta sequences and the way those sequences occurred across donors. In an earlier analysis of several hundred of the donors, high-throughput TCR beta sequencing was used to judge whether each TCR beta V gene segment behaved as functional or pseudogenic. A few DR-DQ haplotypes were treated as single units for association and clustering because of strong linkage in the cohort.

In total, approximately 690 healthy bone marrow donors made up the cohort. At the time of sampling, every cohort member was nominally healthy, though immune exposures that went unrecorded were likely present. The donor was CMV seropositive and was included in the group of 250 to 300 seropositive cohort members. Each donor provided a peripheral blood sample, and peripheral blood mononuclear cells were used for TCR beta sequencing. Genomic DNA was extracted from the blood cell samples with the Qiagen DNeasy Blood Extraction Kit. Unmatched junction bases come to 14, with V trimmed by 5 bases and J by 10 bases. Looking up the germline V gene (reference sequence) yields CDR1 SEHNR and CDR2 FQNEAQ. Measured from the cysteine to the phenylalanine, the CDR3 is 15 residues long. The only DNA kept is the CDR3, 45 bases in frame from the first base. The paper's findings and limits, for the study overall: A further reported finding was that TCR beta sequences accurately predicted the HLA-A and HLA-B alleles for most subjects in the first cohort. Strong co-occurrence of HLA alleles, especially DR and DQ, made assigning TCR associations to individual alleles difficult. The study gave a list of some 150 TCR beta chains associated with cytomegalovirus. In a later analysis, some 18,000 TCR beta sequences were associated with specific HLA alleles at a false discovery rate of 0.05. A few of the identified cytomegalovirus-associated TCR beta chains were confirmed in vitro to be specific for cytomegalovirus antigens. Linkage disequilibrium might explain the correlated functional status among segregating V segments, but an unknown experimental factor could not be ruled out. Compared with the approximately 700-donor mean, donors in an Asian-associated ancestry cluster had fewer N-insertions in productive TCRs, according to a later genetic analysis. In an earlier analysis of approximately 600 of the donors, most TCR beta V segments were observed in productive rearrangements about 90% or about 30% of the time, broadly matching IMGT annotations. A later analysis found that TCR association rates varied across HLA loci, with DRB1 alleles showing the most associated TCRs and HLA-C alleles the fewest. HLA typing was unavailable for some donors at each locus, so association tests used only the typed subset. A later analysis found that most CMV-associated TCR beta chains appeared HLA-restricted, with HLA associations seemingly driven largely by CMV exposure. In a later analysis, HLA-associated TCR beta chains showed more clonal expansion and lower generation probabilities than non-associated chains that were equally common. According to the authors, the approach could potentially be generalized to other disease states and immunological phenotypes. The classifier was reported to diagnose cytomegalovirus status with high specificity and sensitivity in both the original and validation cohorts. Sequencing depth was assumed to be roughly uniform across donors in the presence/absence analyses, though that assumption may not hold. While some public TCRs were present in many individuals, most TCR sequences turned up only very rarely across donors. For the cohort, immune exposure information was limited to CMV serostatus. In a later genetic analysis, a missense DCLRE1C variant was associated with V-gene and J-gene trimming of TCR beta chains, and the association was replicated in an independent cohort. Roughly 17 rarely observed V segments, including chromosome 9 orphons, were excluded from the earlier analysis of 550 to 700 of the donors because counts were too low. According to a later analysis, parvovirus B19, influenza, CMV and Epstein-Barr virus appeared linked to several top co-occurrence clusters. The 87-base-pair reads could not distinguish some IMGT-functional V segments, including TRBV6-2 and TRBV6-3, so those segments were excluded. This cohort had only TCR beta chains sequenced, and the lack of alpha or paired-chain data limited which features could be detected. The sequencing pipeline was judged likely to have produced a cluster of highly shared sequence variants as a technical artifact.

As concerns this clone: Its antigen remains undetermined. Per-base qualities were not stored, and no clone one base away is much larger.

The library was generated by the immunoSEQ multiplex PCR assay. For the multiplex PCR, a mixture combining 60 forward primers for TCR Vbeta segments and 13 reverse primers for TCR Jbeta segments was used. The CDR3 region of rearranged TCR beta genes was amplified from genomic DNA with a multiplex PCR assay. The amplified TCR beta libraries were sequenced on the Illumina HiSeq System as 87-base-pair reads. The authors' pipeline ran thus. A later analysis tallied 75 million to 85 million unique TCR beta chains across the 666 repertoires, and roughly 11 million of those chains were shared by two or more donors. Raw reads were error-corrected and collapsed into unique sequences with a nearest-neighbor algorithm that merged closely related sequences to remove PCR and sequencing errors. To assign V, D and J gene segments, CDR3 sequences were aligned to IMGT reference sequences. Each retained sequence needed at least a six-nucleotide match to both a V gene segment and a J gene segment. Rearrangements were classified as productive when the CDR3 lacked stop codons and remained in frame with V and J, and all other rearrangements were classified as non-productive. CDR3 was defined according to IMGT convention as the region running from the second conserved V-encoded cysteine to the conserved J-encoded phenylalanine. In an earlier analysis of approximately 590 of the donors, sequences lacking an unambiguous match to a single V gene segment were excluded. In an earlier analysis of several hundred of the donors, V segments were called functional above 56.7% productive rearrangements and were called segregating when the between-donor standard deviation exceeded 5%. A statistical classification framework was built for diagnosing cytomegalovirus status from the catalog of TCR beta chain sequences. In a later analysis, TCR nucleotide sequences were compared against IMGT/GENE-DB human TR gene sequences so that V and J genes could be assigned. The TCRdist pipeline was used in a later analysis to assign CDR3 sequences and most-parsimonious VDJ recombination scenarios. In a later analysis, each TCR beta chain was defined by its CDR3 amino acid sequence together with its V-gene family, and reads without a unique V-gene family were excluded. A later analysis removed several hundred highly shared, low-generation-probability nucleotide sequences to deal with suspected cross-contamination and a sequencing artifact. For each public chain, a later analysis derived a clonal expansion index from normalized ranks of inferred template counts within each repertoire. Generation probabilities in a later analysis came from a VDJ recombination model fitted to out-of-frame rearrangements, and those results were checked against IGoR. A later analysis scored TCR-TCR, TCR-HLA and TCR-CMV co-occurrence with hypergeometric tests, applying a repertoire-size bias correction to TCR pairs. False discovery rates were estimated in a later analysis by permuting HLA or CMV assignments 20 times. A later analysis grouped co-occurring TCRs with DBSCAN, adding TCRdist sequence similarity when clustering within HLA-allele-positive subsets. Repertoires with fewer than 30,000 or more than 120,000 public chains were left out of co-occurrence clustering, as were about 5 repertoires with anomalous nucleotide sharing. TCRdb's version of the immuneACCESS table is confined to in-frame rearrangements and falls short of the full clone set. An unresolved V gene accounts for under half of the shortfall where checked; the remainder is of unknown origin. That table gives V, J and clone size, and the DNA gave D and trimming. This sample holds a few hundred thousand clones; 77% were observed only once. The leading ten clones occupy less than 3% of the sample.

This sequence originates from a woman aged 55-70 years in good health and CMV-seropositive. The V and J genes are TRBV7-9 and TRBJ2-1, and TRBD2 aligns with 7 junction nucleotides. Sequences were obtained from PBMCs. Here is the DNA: TGTGCCAGCAGCCCTACTAGCGCCCCAGGAGGGGAGCAGTTCTTC. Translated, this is CASSPTSAPGGEQFF.